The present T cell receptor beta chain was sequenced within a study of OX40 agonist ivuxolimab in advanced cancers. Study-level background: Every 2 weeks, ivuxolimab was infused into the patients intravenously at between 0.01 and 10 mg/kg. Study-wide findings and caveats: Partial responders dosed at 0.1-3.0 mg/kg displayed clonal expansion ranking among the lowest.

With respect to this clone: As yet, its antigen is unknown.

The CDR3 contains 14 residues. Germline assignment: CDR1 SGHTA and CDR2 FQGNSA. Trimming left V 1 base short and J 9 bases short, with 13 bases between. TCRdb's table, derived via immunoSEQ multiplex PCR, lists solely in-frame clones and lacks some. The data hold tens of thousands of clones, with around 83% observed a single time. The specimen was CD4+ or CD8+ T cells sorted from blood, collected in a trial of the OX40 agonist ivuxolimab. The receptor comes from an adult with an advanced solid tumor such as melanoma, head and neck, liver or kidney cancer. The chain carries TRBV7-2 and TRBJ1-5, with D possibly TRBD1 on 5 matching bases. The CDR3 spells CASSLDGRGRPQHF. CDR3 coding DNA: TGTGCCAGCAGCTTAGACGGGAGGGGCCGGCCCCAGCATTTT.